This record covers a single TCR beta chain. Its target antigen remains unknown. No base quality values were provided; no much bigger clone lies one nucleotide off. The data were obtained in a study of blood T cell repertoires in COVID-19 (dated by TCRdb to about 2020). For context, the study as a whole: Samples from collaborators originated in the United States, Italy and Spain and spanned both the acute and convalescent phases of COVID-19. The material from the prospective study consisted of cDNA or gDNA derived from T cells, B-cell-depleted T cells, or PBMCs. Deeply sampled blood TCRbeta repertoires from subjects exposed to, actively infected with, or recovered from COVID-19 were included in the dataset. A freely available public database, intended as a resource for researchers studying the immune response to SARS-CoV-2, is where the repertoires were released. Samples were obtained from the ongoing ImmuneRACE study (first 160 participants) and from 950 to 1,500 subjects provided by 6 global collaborators. The sample metadata nearly always contained a de-identified subject ID, COVID-19 status, age in years and sex. Where available, HLA class I and class II types were taken from metadata supplied by the sample provider and were not determined by assay-based typing. What the research found in general, with its limitations: The quantity of clinical and demographic metadata differed by source and by participant and was supplied without curation.

CDR1 and CDR2, per the germline V gene (reference sequence), are MNHEY and SMNVEV. The CDR3 goes from the cysteine to the phenylalanine over 16 residues. Only the CDR3 DNA is retained, 48 bases long and in frame from the first base. Between the V and J ends, shortened by 6 bases and 1 base respectively, the junction contains 18 bases. The immunoSEQ Assay, a bias-controlled multiplex PCR, was used to amplify TCRbeta CDR3 regions from genomic DNA. As for the original processing: The number of nucleated cells in each sample was estimated by amplification of reference gene primers within the assay. To quantify the absolute abundance of each unique TCRbeta CDR3 rearrangement, sequence reads were collapsed and filtered. For each sample, productive Simpson clonality was calculated as the square root of Simpson's diversity index over productive rearrangements. Not all clones reach the TCRdb copy of this immuneACCESS table, which keeps in-frame sequences only. Checked studies attribute under half of the gap to unresolved V genes and leave the rest unexplained. V and J calls and clone size are copied from that table; D and trimming were computed from the DNA. This sample is represented by about 100,000 clones; about 91% of them were singletons. Clones ranked in the top ten supply 4.2% of the sample.

Collaborating institutions collected whole blood in K2EDTA tubes following their own protocols. Collaborator samples were shipped for TCRbeta analysis as frozen whole blood, isolated PBMCs, or DNA extracted from either sample type. The source material was peripheral blood. This sequence originates from a man between 18 and 29 years old with acute or convalescent COVID-19. This chain is built from TRBV27 and TRBJ1-2; the D region possibly corresponds to TRBD1 (6 bases align). The CDR3 here reads CASSPGKRGGNYGYTF. The nucleotide sequence reads as follows: TGTGCCAGCAGCCCGGGGAAGAGAGGGGGTAACTATGGCTACACCTTC.